The entry below gives a single T cell receptor (beta chain) sequence along with its context. Its antigen is unidentified. A multiplex PCR was run with 60 Vbeta primers and 13 Jbeta primers. The method was immunoSEQ multiplex PCR; TCRdb's version includes in-frame clones alone and lacks a portion of them. Of some 93,000 clones listed, more than 55% were seen once; the top ten hold approximately 5.8%. V lost 5 bases and J lost 4, with 12 bases in between. Germline loops: CDR1 SNHLY, CDR2 FYNNEI. The CDR3 sequence is 13 residues long. The sample originates from a study of cytomegalovirus exposure and HLA in healthy donors. Findings of the study overall: Generally TCR sequences proved uncommon, though certain public TCRs appeared in numerous donors. Altogether, 164 TCR beta chains were recorded as cytomegalovirus-associated. High specificity and sensitivity for cytomegalovirus status were reported for the classifier. TCR beta chain V- and J-gene trimming was linked, in a later analysis, to a missense variant in DCLRE1C.

This chain links TRBV2 with TRBJ2-7; no reliable D call. The receptor was isolated from a boy younger than 18 in good health and CMV-seropositive. The sequenced material came from PBMCs. CDR3 nucleotide sequence: TGTGCCAGCAGTCGAACCACAAGATACGAGCAGTACTTC. It translates to CASSRTTRYEQYF.